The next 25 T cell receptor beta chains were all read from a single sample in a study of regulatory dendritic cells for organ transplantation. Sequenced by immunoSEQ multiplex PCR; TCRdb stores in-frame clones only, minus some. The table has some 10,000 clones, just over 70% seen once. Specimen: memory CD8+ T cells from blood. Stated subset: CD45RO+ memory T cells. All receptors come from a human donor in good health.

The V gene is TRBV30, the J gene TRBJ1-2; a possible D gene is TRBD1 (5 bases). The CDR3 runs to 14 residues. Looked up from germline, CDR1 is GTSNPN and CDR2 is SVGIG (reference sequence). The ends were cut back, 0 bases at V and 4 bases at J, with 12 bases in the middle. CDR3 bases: TGTGCCTGGAGTGTACTCGCAGGGCCCTATGGCTACACCTTC. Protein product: CAWSVLAGPYGYTF. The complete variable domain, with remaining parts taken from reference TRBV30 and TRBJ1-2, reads SQTIHQWPATLVQPVGSPLSLECTVEGTSNPNLYWYRQAAGRGLQLLFYSVGIGQISSEVPQNLSASRPQDRQFILSSKKLLLSDSGFYLCAWSVLAGPYGYTFGSGTRLTVV.

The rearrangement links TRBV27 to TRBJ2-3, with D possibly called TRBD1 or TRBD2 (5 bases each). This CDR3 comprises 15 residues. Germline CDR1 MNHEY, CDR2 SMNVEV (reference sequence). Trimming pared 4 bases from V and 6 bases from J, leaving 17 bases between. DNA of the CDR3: TGTGCCAGCAGTTCACCATGGGGGAGTCTCGATACGCAGTATTTT. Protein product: CASSSPWGSLDTQYF.

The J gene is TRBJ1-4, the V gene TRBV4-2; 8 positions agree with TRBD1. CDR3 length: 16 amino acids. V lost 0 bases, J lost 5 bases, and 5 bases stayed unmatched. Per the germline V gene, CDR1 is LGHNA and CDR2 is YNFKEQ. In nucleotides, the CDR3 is TGTGCCAGCAGCCAAGATATGCAGGGGGCAAATGAAAAACTGTTTTTT. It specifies CASSQDMQGANEKLFF.

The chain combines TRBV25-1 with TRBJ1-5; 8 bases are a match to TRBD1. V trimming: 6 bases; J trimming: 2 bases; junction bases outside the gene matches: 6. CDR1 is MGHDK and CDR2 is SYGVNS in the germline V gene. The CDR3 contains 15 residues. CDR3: CASRGQGVGNQPQHF. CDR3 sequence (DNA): TGTGCCAGCAGAGGACAGGGTGTGGGCAATCAGCCCCAGCATTTT.

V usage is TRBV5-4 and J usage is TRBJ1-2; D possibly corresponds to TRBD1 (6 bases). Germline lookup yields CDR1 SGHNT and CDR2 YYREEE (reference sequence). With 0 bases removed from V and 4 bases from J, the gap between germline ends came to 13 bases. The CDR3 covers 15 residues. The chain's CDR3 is CASSLDGRGGYGYTF. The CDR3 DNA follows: TGTGCCAGCAGCTTGGACGGAAGAGGGGGCTATGGCTACACCTTC.

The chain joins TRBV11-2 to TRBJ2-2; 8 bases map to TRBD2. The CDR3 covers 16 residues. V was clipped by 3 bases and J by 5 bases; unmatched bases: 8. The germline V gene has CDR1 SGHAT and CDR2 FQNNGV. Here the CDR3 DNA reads TGTGCCAGCAGCTTCCCCGGGGGGGGGCGTACCGGGGAGCTGTTTTTT. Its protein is CASSFPGGGRTGELFF.

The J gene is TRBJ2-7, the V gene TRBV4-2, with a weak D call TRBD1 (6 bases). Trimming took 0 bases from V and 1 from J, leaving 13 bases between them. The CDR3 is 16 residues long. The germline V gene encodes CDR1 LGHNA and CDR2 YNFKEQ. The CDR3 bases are TGTGCCAGCAGCCAAGATTTGGGGGCAGGTTCCTACGAGCAGTACTTC. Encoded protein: CASSQDLGAGSYEQYF.

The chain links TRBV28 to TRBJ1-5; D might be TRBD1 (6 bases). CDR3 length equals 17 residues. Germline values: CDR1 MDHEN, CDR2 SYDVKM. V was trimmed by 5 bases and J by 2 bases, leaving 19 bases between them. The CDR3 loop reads CASSRSPGGAGNQPQHF. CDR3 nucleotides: TGTGCCAGCAGTCGGAGTCCTGGGGGGGCGGGCAATCAGCCCCAGCATTTT.

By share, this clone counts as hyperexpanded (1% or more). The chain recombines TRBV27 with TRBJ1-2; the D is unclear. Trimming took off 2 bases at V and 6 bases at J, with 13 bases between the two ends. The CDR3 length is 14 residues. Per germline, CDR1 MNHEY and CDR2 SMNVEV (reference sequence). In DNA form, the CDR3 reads TGTGCCAGCAGTTTAATCCCCCTCAATAATGGCTACACCTTC. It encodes CASSLIPLNNGYTF.

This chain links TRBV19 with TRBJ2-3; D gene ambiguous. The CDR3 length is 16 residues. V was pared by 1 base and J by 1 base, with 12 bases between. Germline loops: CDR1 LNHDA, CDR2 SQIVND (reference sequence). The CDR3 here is CASSIGVAERTDTQYF. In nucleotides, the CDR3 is TGTGCCAGTAGTATAGGGGTGGCGGAACGCACAGATACGCAGTATTTT.

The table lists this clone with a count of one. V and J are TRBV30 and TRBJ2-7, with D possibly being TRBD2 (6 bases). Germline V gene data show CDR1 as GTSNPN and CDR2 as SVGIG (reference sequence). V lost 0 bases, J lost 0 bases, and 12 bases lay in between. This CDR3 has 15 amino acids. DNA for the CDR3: TGTGCCTGGAGTGTGGGGCGGGGAAGCTCCTACGAGCAGTACTTC. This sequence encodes CAWSVGRGSSYEQYF.

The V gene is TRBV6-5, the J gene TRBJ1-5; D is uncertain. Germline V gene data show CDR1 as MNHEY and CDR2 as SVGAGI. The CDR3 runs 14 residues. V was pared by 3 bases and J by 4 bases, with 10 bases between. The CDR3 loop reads CASSYGVGNQPQHF. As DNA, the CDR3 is TGTGCCAGCAGTTATGGGGTGGGGAATCAGCCCCAGCATTTT.

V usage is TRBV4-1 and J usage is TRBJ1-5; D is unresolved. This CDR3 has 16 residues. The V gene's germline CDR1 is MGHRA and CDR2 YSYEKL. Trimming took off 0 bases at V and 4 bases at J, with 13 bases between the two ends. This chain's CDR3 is CASSQDPFLRNQPQHF. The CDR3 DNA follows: TGCGCCAGCAGCCAAGATCCCTTCTTACGGAATCAGCCCCAGCATTTT.

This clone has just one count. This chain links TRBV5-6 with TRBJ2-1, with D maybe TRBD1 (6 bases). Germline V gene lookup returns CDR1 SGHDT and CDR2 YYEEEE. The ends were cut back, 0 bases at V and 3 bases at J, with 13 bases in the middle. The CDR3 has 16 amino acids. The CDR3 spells CASSLEGRGYYNEQFF. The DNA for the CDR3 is TGTGCCAGCAGCTTGGAGGGCAGGGGATACTACAATGAGCAGTTCTTC.

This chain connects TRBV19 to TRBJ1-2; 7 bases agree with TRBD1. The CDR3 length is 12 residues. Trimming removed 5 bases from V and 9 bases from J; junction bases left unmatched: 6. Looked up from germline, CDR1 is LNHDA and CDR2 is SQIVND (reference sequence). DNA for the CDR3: TGTGCCAGTAGTCTGACAGGGTCACGCTACACCTTC. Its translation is CASSLTGSRYTF.

The CDR3 DNA reads TGTGCCAGTAGTTTTTCGGTGGGAGGATACAATGAGCAGTTCTTC. Encoded protein: CASSFSVGGYNEQFF. The V and J genes are TRBV19 and TRBJ2-1; D is possibly TRBD2 (6 bases). There are 15 residues in the CDR3. The V end lost 5 bases, the J end lost 4 bases, and 15 bases lay between the germline ends. CDR1 is LNHDA and CDR2 is SQIVND in the germline V gene (reference sequence).

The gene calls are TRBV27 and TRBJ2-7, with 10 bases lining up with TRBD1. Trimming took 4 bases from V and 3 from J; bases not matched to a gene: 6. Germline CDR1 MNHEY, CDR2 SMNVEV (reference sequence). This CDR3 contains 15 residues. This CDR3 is CASSSPGQGNYEQYF. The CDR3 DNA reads TGTGCCAGCAGTTCGCCGGGACAGGGGAACTACGAGCAGTACTTC.

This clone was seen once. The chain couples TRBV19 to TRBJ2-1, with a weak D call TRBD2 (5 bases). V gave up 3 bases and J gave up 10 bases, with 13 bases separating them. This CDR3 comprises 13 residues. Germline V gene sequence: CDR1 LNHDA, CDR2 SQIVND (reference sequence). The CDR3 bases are TGTGCCAGTAGTATCTCCCTCTCGGGGGAGCAGTTCTTC. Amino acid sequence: CASSISLSGEQFF. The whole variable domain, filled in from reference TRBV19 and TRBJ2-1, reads DGGITQSPKYLFRKEGQNVTLSCEQNLNHDAMYWYRQDPGQGLRLIYYSQIVNDFQKGDIAEGYSVSREKKESFPLTVTSAQKNPTAFYLCASSISLSGEQFFGPGTRLTVL.

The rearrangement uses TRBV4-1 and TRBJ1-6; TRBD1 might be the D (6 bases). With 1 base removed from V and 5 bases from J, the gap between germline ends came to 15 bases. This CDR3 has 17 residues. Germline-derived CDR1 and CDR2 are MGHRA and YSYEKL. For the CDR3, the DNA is TGCGCCAGCAGCCAAGTAGTGGGGGGCGCGGATAATTCACCCCTCCACTTT. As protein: CASSQVVGGADNSPLHF.

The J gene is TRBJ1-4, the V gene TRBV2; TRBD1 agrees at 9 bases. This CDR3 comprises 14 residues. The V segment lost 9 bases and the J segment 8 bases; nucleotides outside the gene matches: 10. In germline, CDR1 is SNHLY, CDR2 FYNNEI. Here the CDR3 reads CASALQGAREKLFF. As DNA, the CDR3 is TGTGCCAGTGCGTTACAGGGGGCGCGGGAAAAACTGTTTTTT.

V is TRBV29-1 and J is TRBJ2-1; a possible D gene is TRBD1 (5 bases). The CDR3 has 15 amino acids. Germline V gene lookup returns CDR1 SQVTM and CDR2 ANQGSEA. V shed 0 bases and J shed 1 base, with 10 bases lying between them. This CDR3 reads CSVEDLGASYNEQFF. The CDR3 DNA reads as TGCAGCGTTGAAGATCTTGGGGCGTCCTACAATGAGCAGTTCTTC.

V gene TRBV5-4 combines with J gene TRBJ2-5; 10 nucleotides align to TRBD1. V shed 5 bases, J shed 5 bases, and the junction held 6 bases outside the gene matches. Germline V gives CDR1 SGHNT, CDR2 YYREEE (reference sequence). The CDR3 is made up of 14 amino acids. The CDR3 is CASSPGTGVETQYF. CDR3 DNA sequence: TGTGCCAGCAGTCCCGGGACAGGGGTCGAGACCCAGTACTTC.

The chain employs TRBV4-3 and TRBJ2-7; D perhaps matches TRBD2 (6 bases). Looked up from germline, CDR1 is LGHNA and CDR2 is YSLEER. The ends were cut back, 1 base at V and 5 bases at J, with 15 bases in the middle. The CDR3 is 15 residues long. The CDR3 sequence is CASSQGLGGVDEQYF. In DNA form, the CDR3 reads TGCGCCAGCAGCCAAGGTCTTGGCGGGGTGGACGAGCAGTACTTC.

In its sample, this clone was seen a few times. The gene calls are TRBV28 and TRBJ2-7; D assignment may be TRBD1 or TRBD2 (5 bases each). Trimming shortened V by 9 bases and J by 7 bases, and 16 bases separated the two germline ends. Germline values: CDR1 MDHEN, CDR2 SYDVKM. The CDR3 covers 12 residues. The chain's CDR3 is CASRDPWGEQYF. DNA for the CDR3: TGTGCCAGTAGGGACCCGTGGGGGGAGCAGTACTTC.

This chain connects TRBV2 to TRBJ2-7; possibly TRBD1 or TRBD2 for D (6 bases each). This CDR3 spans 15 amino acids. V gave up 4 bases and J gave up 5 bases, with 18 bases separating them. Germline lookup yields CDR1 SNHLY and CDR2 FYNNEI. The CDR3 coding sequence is TGTGCCAGCAGTGTACGGGGGCGTGTTAGTGACGAGCAGTACTTC. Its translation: CASSVRGRVSDEQYF.